Following are 14 T cell receptor beta chains from one sample sequenced in a study of blood T cell repertoires in COVID-19. TCRdb's copy holds only in-frame clones and misses some; the assay was immunoSEQ multiplex PCR. In the table there are nearly 350,000 clones, around 83% of which are singletons. The sample taken for sequencing was peripheral blood. The receptors here all came from a man aged 25 to 40 with active or convalescent COVID-19.

CDR3 sequence: CASSETDRTLSGANVLTF. The DNA for the CDR3 is TGTGCCAGCAGTGAAACCGACAGGACCCTCTCTGGGGCCAACGTCCTGACTTTC. The chain has TRBV2 and TRBJ2-6, with D possibly TRBD1 on 6 matching bases. This CDR3 spans 18 amino acids. The V gene's germline CDR1 is SNHLY and CDR2 FYNNEI. Trimming took 2 bases from V and 0 from J, leaving 14 bases between them.

This chain joins TRBV28 and TRBJ2-5, with 7 bases that match TRBD2. The CDR3 has 14 amino acids. Germline V gene lookup returns CDR1 MDHEN and CDR2 SYDVKM. Trimming cost V 5 bases and J 4 bases; bases outside gene matches: 7. The CDR3: CASSVRDYAETQYF. The DNA for the CDR3 is TGTGCCAGCAGTGTCCGGGACTACGCAGAGACCCAGTACTTC.

The gene calls are TRBV11-2 and TRBJ2-4; D is undetermined. The CDR3 is 13 residues long. V was shortened by 1 base and J by 5 bases, with 6 bases between the two germline ends. Germline-derived CDR1 and CDR2 are SGHAT and FQNNGV. The CDR3 region is CASSLGSQNIQYF. DNA of the CDR3: TGTGCCAGCAGCTTAGGCAGTCAAAACATTCAGTACTTC.

This chain connects TRBV20-1 to TRBJ1-6; 7 nucleotides line up with TRBD1. CDR1 is DFQATT and CDR2 is SNEGSKA in the germline V gene (reference sequence). V lost 3 bases and J lost 8; bases outside the gene matches: 7. CDR3 size: 14 residues. CDR3 sequence (DNA): TGCAGTGCTAGTATCGGACAGGCGGATTCACCCCTCCACTTT. Protein sequence: CSASIGQADSPLHF.

The rearrangement links TRBV11-2 to TRBJ2-3; 9 bases are a match to TRBD1. The germline gives CDR1 SGHAT, CDR2 FQNNGV. The CDR3 runs 16 residues. V shed 4 bases, J shed 0 bases, and the junction held 5 bases outside the gene matches. The CDR3 here is CASSSWTGASTDTQYF. For the CDR3, the DNA is TGTGCCAGCAGCTCGTGGACAGGGGCCAGCACAGATACGCAGTATTTT.

The chain is built from TRBV15 and TRBJ2-7; TRBD2 matches 9 bases. The CDR3 extends over 14 amino acids. Looked up from germline, CDR1 is LNHNV and CDR2 is YYDKDF (reference sequence). V was clipped by 1 base and J by 3 bases; unmatched bases: 1. The CDR3 DNA follows: TGTGCCACCAGCAGAGGGACTAGCGTCTACGAGCAGTACTTC. Its protein is CATSRGTSVYEQYF.

The chain recombines TRBV4-1 with TRBJ1-4; D not certain. V lost 3 bases to trimming and J lost 0 bases, with 11 bases between them. The CDR3 totals 16 residues. CDR1 is MGHRA, CDR2 YSYEKL, per germline. The CDR3 reads CASSQVQSATNEKLFF. The DNA of the CDR3 is TGCGCCAGCAGCCAGGTCCAGTCTGCAACTAATGAAAAACTGTTTTTT.

The chain joins TRBV5-1 to TRBJ1-2; the match to TRBD1 covers 10 bases. Germline CDR1 and CDR2: SGHRS and YFSETQ. Unmatched junction bases numbered 6, after V lost 3 bases and J lost 4 bases. There are 15 residues in the CDR3. In nucleotides, the CDR3 is TGCGCCAGCAGCTCGCTGGACAGGGGGAGCTATGGCTACACCTTC. Translated, it gives CASSSLDRGSYGYTF.

This chain connects TRBV10-3 to TRBJ1-5; D perhaps matches TRBD1 (5 bases). Germline CDR1 and CDR2: ENHRY and SYGVKD. V lost 3 bases and J lost 5, with 8 bases in between. The CDR3 runs 13 residues. The CDR3 DNA sequence: TGTGCCATCAGTGAAGGGGTTCATCAGCCCCAGCATTTT. Translating gives CAISEGVHQPQHF.

The rearrangement uses TRBV29-1 and TRBJ2-1; 13 bases map to TRBD2. The CDR3 has 12 residues. J gave up 8 bases and V 7 bases, and 2 bases lay outside the gene matches. Per germline, CDR1 SQVTM and CDR2 ANQGSEA. CDR3 loop: CSATSGGYEQFF. CDR3 coding DNA: TGCAGCGCGACTAGCGGGGGGTATGAGCAGTTCTTC.

The rearrangement joins TRBV5-8 to TRBJ1-1; 8 bases fit TRBD1. Germline V gene lookup returns CDR1 SGHTS and CDR2 YDEGEE. V was clipped by 4 bases and J by 5 bases; unmatched bases: 4. The CDR3 spans 13 residues. The CDR3 nucleotides are TGTGCCAGCAGCGAGGACAGGGAGACTGAAGCTTTCTTT. Translating gives CASSEDRETEAFF.

This clone was seen a few times. The rearrangement links TRBV19 to TRBJ2-7; no clear D. This CDR3 is 14 amino acids long. The V and J ends lost 4 bases and 6 bases respectively, with 16 bases between them. CDR1 and CDR2 (germline): LNHDA, SQIVND (reference sequence). CDR3 amino acids: CASSTYSSQSEQYF. For the CDR3, the DNA is TGTGCCAGTAGTACCTACAGTTCTCAGAGCGAGCAGTACTTC. Full variable domain (remainder filled in from reference TRBV19 and TRBJ2-7): DGGITQSPKYLFRKEGQNVTLSCEQNLNHDAMYWYRQDPGQGLRLIYYSQIVNDFQKGDIAEGYSVSREKKESFPLTVTSAQKNPTAFYLCASSTYSSQSEQYFGPGTRLTVT.

V and J are TRBV6-2 or TRBV6-3 and TRBJ2-6; TRBD1 matches at 10 bases. V was pared by 0 bases and J by 1 base, with 9 bases of the junction left unmatched. The germline V gene encodes CDR1 MNHEY and CDR2 SVGEGT. The CDR3 is 20 amino acids. The DNA for the CDR3 is TGTGCCAGCAGTTACTCGACCCGCAAGGGACAGGGGTCTGGGGCCAACGTCCTGACTTTC. Translating it yields CASSYSTRKGQGSGANVLTF.

The rearrangement links TRBV14 to TRBJ2-7, with 12 bases identical to TRBD1. V was clipped by 3 bases and J by 7 bases; unmatched bases: 4. There are 14 residues in the CDR3. Germline CDR1 is SGHDN and CDR2 is FVKESK. The CDR3 DNA reads TGTGCCAGCAGCCAGGGGACAGGGGGCAGAGAGCAGTACTTC. Its translation is CASSQGTGGREQYF.